This T cell receptor beta chain was captured by sequencing in a study of T cells in localized non-small cell lung cancer. This CDR3 contains 15 residues. Trimming at V came to 4 bases and at J to 0 bases, leaving 2 bases not matched to a gene. In germline, CDR1 is SGHRS, CDR2 YFSETQ. Findings and limits, study-wide: Among the tissues sampled, uninvolved adjacent lung had the highest T cell clonality, above tumor. There was an association of higher blood T cell density with longer overall survival.

A remark on this clone: Antigen specificity is unknown.

The data were produced by immunoSEQ multiplex PCR, yet TCRdb's version contains in-frame clones alone and is incomplete. The data contain 15,000 to 20,000 clones, around 79% of them singletons. The chain has TRBV5-1 and TRBJ2-5, with 11 bases fitting TRBD2. The receptor's source is an older male donor with stage I lung adenocarcinoma. The starting material was peripheral blood, obtained before any cancer treatment. CDR3 loop: CASSVSGGDQETQYF. CDR3 nucleotides: TGCGCCAGCAGCGTTAGCGGGGGGGACCAAGAGACCCAGTACTTC. Complete variable domain (other parts from reference TRBV5-1 and TRBJ2-5): KAGVTQTPRYLIKTRGQQVTLSCSPISGHRSVSWYQQTPGQGLQFLFEYFSETQRNKGNFPGRFSGRQFSNSRSEMNVSTLELGDSALYLCASSVSGGDQETQYFGPGTRLLVL.